Below are 18 T cell receptor beta chains sequenced from a single sample in a study of cytomegalovirus exposure and HLA in healthy donors. Profiled with immunoSEQ multiplex PCR; TCRdb holds only in-frame clones, not every one. The repertoire holds about 130,000 clones, with over 80% as singletons. The sample taken for sequencing was PBMCs. These receptors were collected from a woman between 25 and 40 years old in good health and CMV-seropositive.

V is TRBV18 and J is TRBJ2-5; 8 bases are shared with TRBD1. Germline loops: CDR1 KGHSH, CDR2 LQKENI. J was trimmed by 2 bases and V by 3 bases; bases with no gene match: 2. The CDR3 consists of 14 residues. The CDR3 loop is CASSPGTGQETQYF. The CDR3 bases are TGTGCCAGCTCACCTGGGACAGGACAAGAGACCCAGTACTTC.

This clone appeared once. The V call is TRBV19, the J call TRBJ2-7; 12 bases fit TRBD1. With V trimmed by 6 bases and J by 3 bases, 6 bases remained unmatched. The CDR3 totals 15 residues. Germline assignment: CDR1 LNHDA and CDR2 SQIVND (reference sequence). The DNA for the CDR3 is TGTGCCAGTAGGGCCGGGACAGGGGGCATCTACGAGCAGTACTTC. This gives the protein CASRAGTGGIYEQYF.

The V and J genes are TRBV11-2 and TRBJ2-3; 10 positions match TRBD2. Per germline, CDR1 SGHAT and CDR2 FQNNGV. The CDR3 extends over 15 amino acids. V lost 5 bases to trimming and J lost 4 bases; unmatched junction nucleotides: 6. CDR3 in amino acids: CASSPSGSPADTQYF. Here the CDR3 DNA reads TGTGCCAGCAGCCCTAGCGGGAGCCCCGCAGATACGCAGTATTTT.

This chain connects TRBV15 to TRBJ1-2; weak D call: TRBD1 (5 bases). This CDR3 comprises 14 residues. V was clipped by 1 base and J by 4 bases, with 10 bases between them. In germline, CDR1 is LNHNV, CDR2 YYDKDF (reference sequence). CDR3 bases: TGTGCCACCAGCAGAGCAAGGGGTGCCTATGGCTACACCTTC. This gives the protein CATSRARGAYGYTF.

This chain uses TRBV2 with TRBJ2-1; D unclear. CDR3 length equals 10 residues. The V and J ends lost 4 bases and 10 bases respectively, with 5 bases between them. The germline V gene encodes CDR1 SNHLY and CDR2 FYNNEI. In DNA form, the CDR3 reads TGTGCCAGCAGTGCAGTCGAGCAGTTCTTC. Protein sequence: CASSAVEQFF.

This chain connects TRBV7-3 to TRBJ2-5; 7 bases match TRBD1. With 6 bases clipped from V and 2 bases from J, the junction kept 3 bases outside the gene matches. The CDR3 consists of 13 residues. The germline V gene has CDR1 SGHTA and CDR2 FQGTGA. The CDR3 coding sequence is TGTGCCAGCAGTCCGGACAGGCAAGAGACCCAGTACTTC. This encodes CASSPDRQETQYF.

The chain uses TRBV7-3 and TRBJ2-5; 7 bases fit TRBD1. The V segment lost 3 bases and the J segment 3 bases; nucleotides outside the gene matches: 4. The V gene's germline CDR1 is SGHTA and CDR2 FQGTGA. CDR3 length: 14 amino acids. The CDR3 region has the DNA TGTGCCAGCAGCTTGACAGGGTCCGAAGAGACCCAGTACTTC. Amino acid sequence: CASSLTGSEETQYF.

V gene TRBV19 combines with J gene TRBJ2-3; possibly TRBD2 for D (5 bases). Trimming took 5 bases from V and 1 from J, leaving 16 bases between them. Germline loops: CDR1 LNHDA, CDR2 SQIVND (reference sequence). CDR3 length equals 16 residues. The CDR3 region is CASSLVAGSGTDTQYF. CDR3 sequence (DNA): TGTGCCAGTAGTCTGGTCGCGGGTAGCGGCACAGATACGCAGTATTTT.

V is TRBV19 and J is TRBJ2-7; a weak D match, TRBD1 (6 bases). Germline values: CDR1 LNHDA, CDR2 SQIVND (reference sequence). The CDR3 length is 14 residues. The germline V and J ends were trimmed by 3 bases and 0 bases, with 9 bases remaining between them. The DNA for the CDR3 is TGTGCCAGTAGTATCACAGGGAGCTCCTACGAGCAGTACTTC. Its protein is CASSITGSSYEQYF.

The V and J genes are TRBV10-2 and TRBJ2-7; the D gene is possibly TRBD2 (5 bases). The CDR3 spans 11 residues. Germline V gene sequence: CDR1 WSHSY, CDR2 SAAADI. V was pared by 8 bases and J by 1 base, with 6 bases between. The CDR3 DNA reads TGCGCCAGCGGACTGTCCTACGAGCAGTACTTC. Encoded protein: CASGLSYEQYF.

V is TRBV4-1 and J is TRBJ2-2; 8 bases fit TRBD1. CDR3 length: 18 residues. The germline gives CDR1 MGHRA, CDR2 YSYEKL. J gave up 7 bases and V 0 bases, and 13 bases lay outside the gene matches. This CDR3 is CASSQDRRQGAVGGELFF. The DNA for the CDR3 is TGCGCCAGCAGCCAAGATCGAAGGCAGGGGGCAGTCGGCGGGGAGCTGTTTTTT.

This chain links TRBV6-5 with TRBJ1-6, with D perhaps matching TRBD1 (6 bases). V was pared by 5 bases and J by 5 bases, with 7 bases between. Germline CDR1 is MNHEY and CDR2 is SVGAGI. This CDR3 spans 13 amino acids. The CDR3 DNA is TGTGCCAGCAGTCAGGGGAATAATTCACCCCTCCACTTT. Translated, it gives CASSQGNNSPLHF.

Worth noting for this clone: Other nucleotide sequences from this sample produce the same CDR3. The chain links TRBV11-2 to TRBJ2-2, with TRBD1 identical over 8 bases. CDR3 size: 15 residues. Germline V lookup: CDR1 SGHAT, CDR2 FQNNGV. Germline trimming cut 5 bases from V and 5 bases from J; bases unmatched to any gene: 7. CDR3 region: CASSPGQGGTGELFF. CDR3 in DNA: TGTGCCAGCAGCCCAGGACAGGGCGGGACCGGGGAGCTGTTTTTT.

V gene TRBV19 combines with J gene TRBJ1-6; a weak D match, TRBD1 (6 bases). The germline V gene encodes CDR1 LNHDA and CDR2 SQIVND (reference sequence). V was cut by 5 bases and J by 11 bases, with 10 bases left in between. The CDR3 runs to 12 residues. The CDR3 is CASSPAGAPLHF. The DNA for the CDR3 is TGTGCCAGTAGTCCGGCAGGGGCACCCCTCCACTTT.

V usage is TRBV27 and J usage is TRBJ2-7, with 8 positions matching TRBD1. The length of the CDR3 is 15 residues. The J segment lost 5 bases and the V segment lost 0 bases, leaving 6 bases of the junction unmatched. Germline loops: CDR1 MNHEY, CDR2 SMNVEV (reference sequence). The CDR3 nucleotides read TGTGCCAGCAGTTTATCGACAGGGGCGACAGACGAGCAGTACTTC. The encoded protein is CASSLSTGATDEQYF.

The count of this clone is one. The V and J genes are TRBV5-6 and TRBJ2-2, with D unresolved. The CDR3 totals 12 residues. Trimming stripped 2 bases from V and 6 bases from J, with 5 bases between. The germline V gene has CDR1 SGHDT and CDR2 YYEEEE. CDR3 sequence reads: CASSFYAGELFF. The CDR3 DNA reads TGTGCCAGCAGCTTTTATGCCGGGGAGCTGTTTTTT.

This clone was observed a few times. The chain couples TRBV6-5 to TRBJ1-6; 9 bases fit TRBD1. CDR1 and CDR2 from the germline V gene are MNHEY and SVGAGI. V lost 6 bases to trimming and J lost 7 bases; unmatched junction nucleotides: 7. The CDR3 extends over 15 amino acids. The CDR3 protein is CASRPRTGENSPLHF. CDR3 DNA sequence: TGTGCCAGCAGACCAAGGACAGGGGAGAATTCACCCCTCCACTTT.

The genes are TRBV19 and TRBJ1-1; TRBD1 might be the D (6 bases). Trimming pared 5 bases from V and 2 bases from J, leaving 9 bases between. CDR3 length: 13 residues. Germline V gene lookup returns CDR1 LNHDA and CDR2 SQIVND (reference sequence). Here the CDR3 reads CASSWTDNTEAFF. The CDR3 region has the DNA TGTGCCAGTAGTTGGACAGACAACACTGAAGCTTTCTTT.